These 14 T cell receptor beta chains originate from one sample sequenced in a study of OX40 agonist ivuxolimab in advanced cancers. The library was built by means of the immunoSEQ multiplex PCR assay. TCRdb limited this immuneACCESS table to in-frame rearrangements with V and J called. A share of clones is missing; checked studies link under half to unresolved V genes, and the rest is unexplained. The sample table lists approximately 64,000 clones, approximately 90% of them with a count of one. Of the sample, 2.8% is held by the ten largest clones. The sample in question was CD4+ or CD8+ T cells sorted from blood, obtained in a trial of the OX40 agonist ivuxolimab. These receptors came from an adult with an advanced solid tumor such as melanoma, head and neck, liver or kidney cancer.

The rearrangement joins TRBV11-2 to TRBJ1-4; weak D call: TRBD1 (5 bases). The V end was cut by 5 bases, the J end by 7 bases, with 11 bases between. The CDR3 has 13 amino acids. Germline V CDR1 and CDR2: SGHAT, FQNNGV. Here the CDR3 DNA reads TGTGCCAGCAGCCTTCGGCAGGGTGAAAAACTGTTTTTT. Translated: CASSLRQGEKLFF.

A few counts support this clone. The rearrangement links TRBV6-1 to TRBJ1-1; no definite D call. The CDR3 spans 13 residues. Trimming pared 5 bases from V and 0 bases from J, leaving 7 bases between. Germline values: CDR1 MNHNS, CDR2 SASEGT. The CDR3 DNA reads as TGTGCCAGCAGTCCGGGGTTGAACACTGAAGCTTTCTTT. This codes for CASSPGLNTEAFF.

Concerning this clone itself: One junction end does not reproduce the germline sequence, and a read error may be involved. Other DNA sequences in this specimen translate into the identical CDR3. The rearrangement links TRBV28 to TRBJ1-2; D possibly corresponds to TRBD1 (6 bases). This CDR3 has 16 amino acids. The germline CDR1 and CDR2 sequences are MDHEN and SYDVKM. Written as DNA, the CDR3 is TGCGCCAGCAGTTCCCAAGGAGGAAGGGGGAGTAATGGCTACACCTTC. It translates to CASSSQGGRGSNGYTF.

CDR3 in amino acids: CASSIDRDSDTQYF. DNA of the CDR3: TGTGCCAGCAGCATCGACAGGGATTCAGATACGCAGTATTTT. The chain joins TRBV7-3 to TRBJ2-3; 7 nucleotides agree with TRBD1. The germline V gene encodes CDR1 SGHTA and CDR2 FQGTGA. There are 14 residues in the CDR3. V dropped 5 bases and J dropped 4; count of bases not matched to a gene: 6. The entire variable domain, with the rest obtained from reference TRBV7-3 and TRBJ2-3, is as follows: GAGVSQTPSNKVTEKGKYVELRCDPISGHTALYWYRQSLGQGPEFLIYFQGTGAADDSGLPNDRFFAVRPEGSVSTLKIQRTERGDSAVYLCASSIDRDSDTQYFGPGTRLTVL.

The genes are TRBV2 and TRBJ2-7; D may be TRBD1 (7 bases). The CDR3 is made up of 16 amino acids. The V and J ends lost 4 bases and 5 bases respectively, with 21 bases between them. Per the germline V gene, CDR1 is SNHLY and CDR2 is FYNNEI. The CDR3: CASSAGRGTAFNEQYF. CDR3 DNA sequence: TGTGCCAGCAGTGCGGGCCGGGGGACAGCTTTCAACGAGCAGTACTTC.

The chain joins TRBV18 to TRBJ1-4; D not certain. The V end lost 3 bases, the J end lost 4 bases, and 6 bases lay between the germline ends. This CDR3 contains 13 residues. CDR1 is KGHSH, CDR2 LQKENI, per germline. CDR3 in DNA: TGTGCCAGCTCACCCGAATTTAATGAAAAACTGTTTTTT. It specifies CASSPEFNEKLFF.

In its sample, this clone was seen once. DNA of the CDR3: TGTGCCAGCAGCCGGGTGCCCCAAACTGAAGCTTTCTTT. As protein: CASSRVPQTEAFF. The chain recombines TRBV11-3 with TRBJ1-1, with D hard to call. The CDR3 covers 13 residues. Trimming took off 5 bases at V and 5 bases at J, with 12 bases between the two ends. Germline V CDR1 and CDR2: SGHNT, YENEEA.

The J gene is TRBJ2-1, the V gene TRBV9; TRBD2 agrees at 9 bases. The junction had 12 bases not matched to a gene; V was cut back by 4 bases and J by 7 bases. Germline lookup yields CDR1 SGDLS and CDR2 YYNGEE. The CDR3 covers 16 residues. CDR3 in amino acids: CASSPRRAGGRNEQFF. As DNA, the CDR3 is TGTGCCAGCAGCCCGCGGAGAGCGGGGGGTAGGAATGAGCAGTTCTTC.

The CDR3 spells CASSQIRLERTDTQYF. The DNA of the CDR3 is TGCGCCAGCAGCCAAATAAGACTCGAGCGGACAGATACGCAGTATTTT. V is TRBV4-1 and J is TRBJ2-3; a weak D match, TRBD2 (5 bases). V was clipped by 2 bases and J by 3 bases, with 15 bases between them. This CDR3 has 16 amino acids. The germline V gene has CDR1 MGHRA and CDR2 YSYEKL.

V usage is TRBV11-2 and J usage is TRBJ2-7, with 7 bases lining up with TRBD1. Per the germline V gene, CDR1 is SGHAT and CDR2 is FQNNGV. The CDR3 contains 13 residues. The V segment lost 5 bases and the J segment 3 bases; nucleotides outside the gene matches: 4. The CDR3: CASSPGTVYEQYF. The CDR3 DNA reads TGTGCCAGCAGCCCCGGGACAGTCTACGAGCAGTACTTC.

V and J are TRBV27 and TRBJ2-2; the D gene is possibly TRBD2 (5 bases). Trimming took off 2 bases at V and 5 bases at J, with 12 bases between the two ends. The CDR3 has 15 residues. CDR1 MNHEY and CDR2 SMNVEV come from the germline V gene (reference sequence). In nucleotides, the CDR3 is TGTGCCAGCAGTTTAGAGGGCGAGGGAACCGGGGAGCTGTTTTTT. Its protein is CASSLEGEGTGELFF.

Here the CDR3 DNA reads TGTGCCATCAGTGCTACAGATACGATGTACGAGCAGTACTTC. Protein product: CAISATDTMYEQYF. The chain links TRBV10-3 to TRBJ2-7; D ambiguous. Germline V gene lookup returns CDR1 ENHRY and CDR2 SYGVKD. Trimming left V 4 bases short and J 4 bases short, with 14 bases between. The CDR3 has 14 amino acids.

The chain has TRBV4-1 and TRBJ2-5; 11 bases fit TRBD2. The CDR3 extends over 16 amino acids. The ends lost 4 bases at V and 2 bases at J; junction bases unmatched: 6. Germline CDR1 is MGHRA and CDR2 is YSYEKL. The CDR3 DNA reads TGCGCCAGCAGCCGGGCGCTAGCGGGGGGACAAGAGACCCAGTACTTC. Encoded protein: CASSRALAGGQETQYF.

The chain links TRBV5-8 to TRBJ1-5; D is uncertain. Between the trimmed V and J ends, which lost 2 bases and 0 bases, there was a span of 9 bases. The CDR3 spans 15 residues. Looked up from germline, CDR1 is SGHTS and CDR2 is YDEGEE. The CDR3 reads CASSFPHNSNQPQHF. The CDR3 DNA reads as TGTGCCAGCAGCTTTCCGCATAATAGCAATCAGCCCCAGCATTTT.